The 2 T cell receptor beta chains below were found in one sample sequenced in a study of beta chain features in type 1 diabetes. The isolated RNA, all of it, was reverse transcribed, so expressed TCRB transcripts were what got sequenced. Sequenced by immunoSEQ multiplex PCR; TCRdb stores in-frame clones only, minus some. The sample consists of 390,000 or so clones, approximately 15% of them appearing once. Sequenced input: naive CD4+ T cells from blood. All receptors derive from a man aged 25 to 40 in good health.

The chain has TRBV5-1 and TRBJ2-6, with D perhaps TRBD1 (6 bases). In germline, CDR1 is SGHRS, CDR2 YFSETQ. Trimming left V 0 bases short and J 1 base short, with 11 bases between. This CDR3 spans 17 amino acids. The CDR3 DNA is TGCGCCAGCAGCTTGGGGGACAATCAATCTGGGGCCAACGTCCTGACTTTC. Its protein is CASSLGDNQSGANVLTF.

The chain has TRBV4-2 and TRBJ1-2; 7 positions agree with TRBD1. CDR3 length: 17 amino acids. The V and J ends lost 1 base and 4 bases, in that order; junction bases with no gene match: 12. Germline values: CDR1 LGHNA, CDR2 YNFKEQ. The CDR3, as DNA: TGTGCCAGCAGCCAAGGCTTGGGGAGGGGGCATGGCTATGGCTACACCTTC. This sequence encodes CASSQGLGRGHGYGYTF.